These T cell receptor beta chains were read from a single sample in a study of OX40 agonist ivuxolimab in advanced cancers. Profiling relied on immunoSEQ multiplex PCR, and the TCRdb table lists in-frame clones only, not all of them. The table lists about 58,000 clones, about 85% of them singletons. The sample consisted of CD4+ or CD8+ T cells sorted from blood, taken in a trial of the OX40 agonist ivuxolimab. These receptors originate from an adult with an advanced solid tumor such as melanoma, head and neck, liver or kidney cancer. Both conserved end residues are part of each CDR3. The D gene is left open where the match is weak. For some rows the clone size is stated as once, few or many, or as a class when expanded; others skip it.

>TRBD1|TRBV7-9|TRBJ1-5|-
CASSFAGQGISNQPQHF
TGTGCCAGCAGCTTCGCGGGACAGGGGATTAGCAATCAGCCCCAGCATTTT
>TRBD2|TRBV19|TRBJ2-3|-
CASSSRRLAGGRSDTQYF
TGTGCCAGTAGTAGCCGGAGACTAGCGGGGGGGCGTTCGGATACGCAGTATTTT
>-|TRBV7-8|TRBJ2-7|once
CASSLAQVTSYEQYF
TGTGCCAGCAGCTTAGCACAGGTTACCTCCTACGAGCAGTACTTC
>TRBD2|TRBV2|TRBJ2-5|-
CASRGLQETQYF
TGTGCCAGCAGGGGACTACAAGAGACCCAGTACTTC
>TRBD1|TRBV5-1|TRBJ2-2|-
CASRFFPGQGADTGELFF
TGCGCCAGCAGATTTTTTCCCGGACAGGGGGCGGATACCGGGGAGCTGTTTTTT
>TRBD2|TRBV2|TRBJ2-3|-
CASTLKRGTDTQYF
TGTGCCAGCACCCTGAAGCGGGGAACAGATACGCAGTATTTT
>TRBD1|TRBV7-3|TRBJ2-3|once
CASSALGGQGGDTQYF
TGTGCCAGCAGCGCCCTAGGAGGACAGGGGGGAGATACGCAGTATTTT
>TRBD2|TRBV15|TRBJ2-1|-
CATSRDLTLAGPSPYNEQFF
TGTGCCACCAGCAGAGATCTTACGCTAGCGGGGCCAAGCCCATACAATGAGCAGTTCTTC
>-|TRBV12-5|TRBJ1-1|few
CASGLAQPNTEAFF
TGTGCTAGTGGTTTGGCTCAGCCGAACACTGAAGCTTTCTTT
>-|TRBV5-1|TRBJ1-3|few
CASSLFQWGSGNTIYF
TGCGCCAGCAGCTTGTTCCAATGGGGATCTGGAAACACCATATATTTT
>-|TRBV11-3|TRBJ2-1|-
CASSRTGYNEQFF
TGTGCCAGCAGCCGTACCGGGTACAATGAGCAGTTCTTC
>TRBD1|TRBV13|TRBJ1-1|-
CASSSTGATEAFF
TGTGCCAGCAGCTCGACAGGGGCCACTGAAGCTTTCTTT
>TRBD1|TRBV7-6|TRBJ2-7|-
CASSLPAGGGEQYF
TGTGCCAGCAGCTTACCGGCAGGGGGCGGCGAGCAGTACTTC
>-|TRBV2|TRBJ2-7|-
CATHSRDLGEQYF
TGTGCCACCCATTCCAGGGACTTGGGCGAGCAGTACTTC
>-|TRBV6-1|TRBJ2-5|-
CASRWAASVETQYF
TGTGCCAGCAGGTGGGCGGCTAGCGTAGAGACCCAGTACTTC
>TRBD1|TRBV5-1|TRBJ2-7|-
CASSPGQGALGSYEQYF
TGCGCCAGCAGCCCGGGACAGGGGGCTCTGGGATCCTACGAGCAGTACTTC
>-|TRBV9|TRBJ1-1|-
CASSVVRKGNTEAFF
TGTGCCAGCAGCGTAGTCCGCAAGGGAAACACTGAAGCTTTCTTT
>-|TRBV6-5|TRBJ1-1|-
CASSYMGENTEAFF
TGTGCCAGCAGTTACATGGGCGAGAACACTGAAGCTTTCTTT
>-|TRBV7-2|TRBJ1-2|once
CASSLQGRYGYTF
TGTGCCAGCAGCTTACAGGGGCGCTATGGCTACACCTTC
>-|TRBV18|TRBJ1-3|-
CASSPPGRNAGNTIYF
TGTGCCAGCTCACCGCCGGGCCGCAATGCAGGAAACACCATATATTTT
>-|TRBV28|TRBJ2-7|-
CASTANVVNEQYF
TGTGCCAGCACCGCTAACGTGGTAAACGAGCAGTACTTC
>-|TRBV2|TRBJ1-6|few
CASKSQGVGSPLHF
TGTGCCAGCAAGTCCCAGGGAGTCGGTTCACCCCTCCACTTT
>TRBD2|TRBV2|TRBJ2-3|-
CASSDPSAGRGNTDTQYF
TGTGCCAGCAGTGATCCCTCCGCTGGGCGGGGGAACACAGATACGCAGTATTTT
>-|TRBV5-1|TRBJ2-7|-
CASSLGGTLTYEQYF
TGCGCCAGCAGCTTGGGGGGGACACTCACCTACGAGCAGTACTTC
>TRBD2|TRBV10-1|TRBJ2-2|-
CASTSGNTGELFF
TGCGCCAGCACTAGCGGGAACACCGGGGAGCTGTTTTTT
>-|TRBV27|TRBJ1-5|-
CASSFLQGTPQHF
TGTGCCAGCAGTTTCCTCCAGGGGACGCCCCAGCATTTT
>-|TRBV5-5|TRBJ1-2|once
CASSLVSRRTNYGYTF
TGTGCCAGCAGCTTAGTATCACGGCGGACTAACTATGGCTACACCTTC
>-|TRBV7-9|TRBJ1-4|-
CASSLVGTRSEKLFF
TGTGCCAGCAGCTTAGTCGGGACGCGAAGTGAAAAACTGTTTTTT
>TRBD1|TRBV10-2|TRBJ2-2|-
CASSRQGAPGELFF
TGCGCCAGCAGTAGACAGGGGGCCCCCGGGGAGCTGTTTTTT
>-|TRBV6-5|TRBJ1-1|-
CASSPDRGTEAFF
TGTGCCAGCAGCCCTGACCGGGGCACTGAAGCTTTCTTT
>TRBD2|TRBV18|TRBJ2-7|-
CASSPQGPTGTSYYEQYF
TGTGCCAGCTCACCACAAGGCCCTACCGGGACTAGCTACTACGAGCAGTACTTC
>TRBD2|TRBV5-5|TRBJ2-2|-
CASSPSGGAGELFF
TGTGCCAGCAGCCCGAGCGGGGGAGCCGGGGAGCTGTTTTTT
>-|TRBV6-1|TRBJ1-1|-
CASSATGEAFF
TGTGCCAGCAGTGCAACAGGTGAAGCTTTCTTT
>-|TRBV19|TRBJ1-4|-
CASSTQGRATNEKLFF
TGTGCCAGTAGTACCCAGGGCCGTGCAACTAATGAAAAACTGTTTTTT
>-|TRBV6-1|TRBJ1-2|-
CASSESMTENYGYTF
TGTGCCAGCAGTGAATCCATGACAGAAAACTATGGCTACACCTTC
>TRBD2|TRBV2|TRBJ2-1|-
CASRWGGSGDRKFF
TGTGCCAGCAGGTGGGGGGGTAGCGGGGATAGAAAGTTCTTC
>-|TRBV7-9|TRBJ1-1|-
CASSTNPRDPRHTEAFF
TGTGCCAGCAGCACCAATCCACGGGACCCTCGGCACACTGAAGCTTTCTTT
>TRBD1|TRBV5-1|TRBJ2-2|-
CASSLQGTPNTGELFF
TGCGCCAGCAGCTTACAGGGGACCCCGAACACCGGGGAGCTGTTTTTT
>TRBD2|TRBV18|TRBJ2-7|-
CASSRRAGGPDEQYF
TGTGCCAGCTCGAGGCGGGCGGGGGGGCCGGACGAGCAGTACTTC
>TRBD1|TRBV6-1|TRBJ1-3|-
CASMRGLGNTIYF
TGTGCCAGCATGAGGGGGCTCGGAAACACCATATATTTT
>-|TRBV12-5|TRBJ2-5|-
CASALRETQYF
TGTGCTAGTGCCCTCCGGGAGACCCAGTACTTC
>TRBD2|TRBV10-3|TRBJ2-3|-
CAISSSGGTDTQYF
TGTGCCATCAGTTCTAGCGGCGGCACAGATACGCAGTATTTT
>-|TRBV19|TRBJ1-2|-
CASSRTAFGYTF
TGTGCCAGTAGTAGGACAGCTTTTGGCTACACCTTC
>TRBD2|TRBV11-2|TRBJ2-3|-
CASSFSGATDTQYF
TGTGCCAGCAGCTTTAGCGGGGCCACAGATACGCAGTATTTT
>-|TRBV19|TRBJ1-2|-
CASIQNRGTYGYTF
TGTGCCAGTATTCAGAACCGGGGCACCTATGGCTACACCTTC
>-|TRBV18|TRBJ1-3|-
CASSPLDSRVSGNTIYF
TGTGCCAGCTCACCACTTGACAGTCGGGTTTCTGGAAACACCATATATTTT
>-|TRBV5-1|TRBJ2-1|-
CASSLAAMSSYNEQFF
TGCGCCAGCAGCTTGGCGGCGATGAGCTCCTACAATGAGCAGTTCTTC
>-|TRBV11-2|TRBJ2-5|once
CASSLVVGPETQYF
TGTGCCAGCAGCTTAGTAGTGGGGCCGGAGACCCAGTACTTC
>-|TRBV5-5|TRBJ1-1|-
CASSLFSGVNTEAFF
TGTGCCAGCAGCTTGTTTTCAGGGGTGAACACTGAAGCTTTCTTT
>-|TRBV7-2|TRBJ1-5|few
CASSWLVGTGNQPQHF
TGTGCCAGCAGCTGGCTAGTGGGGACGGGAAATCAGCCCCAGCATTTT
>-|TRBV7-9|TRBJ1-2|-
CASSFGRGGGYGYTF
TGTGCCAGCAGCTTTGGAAGGGGTGGAGGCTATGGCTACACCTTC
>-|TRBV21-1|TRBJ1-4|-
CASRPGWGMDGEKLFF
TGTGCCAGCAGGCCCGGGTGGGGAATGGACGGTGAAAAACTGTTTTTT
>-|TRBV19|TRBJ2-6|once
CASSIRTGANVLTF
TGTGCCAGTAGTATAAGGACTGGGGCCAACGTCCTGACTTTC
>TRBD2|TRBV5-4|TRBJ2-3|-
CASSLGMTSGVFTDTQYF
TGTGCCAGCAGCTTGGGGATGACTAGCGGGGTCTTCACAGATACGCAGTATTTT